The present TCR beta chain was sequenced within a study of early T cells in non-severe SARS-CoV-2 infection. V was clipped by 4 bases and J by 6 bases; unmatched bases: 7. The V gene's germline CDR1 is SGHRS and CDR2 YFSETQ. This CDR3 has 14 residues. The table lists this clonotype with a few counts. TCRdb analysed the 5' RACE reads with MiXCR anew, one entry per CDR3 protein. The sample carries around 50,000 distinct CDR3 sequences, about 4.6% recorded once. This chain connects TRBV5-1 to TRBJ2-3; 8 nucleotides align to TRBD2. The sequence was obtained from an adult who was a healthcare worker with PCR-confirmed SARS-CoV-2 infection or an uninfected control (not recorded which). Material for sequencing was whole blood. CDR3 sequence reads: CASSRGAGDDTQYF. The DNA of the CDR3 is TGCGCCAGCAGCAGGGGAGCGGGAGACGATACGCAGTATTTT.